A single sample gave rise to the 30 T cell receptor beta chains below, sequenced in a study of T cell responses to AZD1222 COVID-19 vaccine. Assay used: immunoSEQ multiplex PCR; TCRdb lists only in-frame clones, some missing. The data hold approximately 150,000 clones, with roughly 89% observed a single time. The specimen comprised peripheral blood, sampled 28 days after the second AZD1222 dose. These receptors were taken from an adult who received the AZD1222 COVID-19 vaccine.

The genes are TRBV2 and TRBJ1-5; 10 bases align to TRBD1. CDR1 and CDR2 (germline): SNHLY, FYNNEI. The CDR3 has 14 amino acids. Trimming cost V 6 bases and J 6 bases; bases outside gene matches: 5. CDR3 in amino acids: CASSAGQGTQPQHF. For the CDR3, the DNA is TGTGCCAGCAGCGCGGGACAGGGGACTCAGCCCCAGCATTTT. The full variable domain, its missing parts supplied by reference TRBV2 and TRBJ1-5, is EPEVTQTPSHQVTQMGQEVILRCVPISNHLYFYWYRQILGQKVEFLVSFYNNEISEKSEIFDDQFSVERPDGSNFTLKIRSTKLEDSAMYFCASSAGQGTQPQHFGDGTRLSIL.

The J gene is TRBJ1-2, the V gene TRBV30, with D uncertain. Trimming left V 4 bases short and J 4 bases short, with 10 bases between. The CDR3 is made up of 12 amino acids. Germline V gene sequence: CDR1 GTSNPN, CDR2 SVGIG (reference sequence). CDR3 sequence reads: CAWTPSSYGYTF. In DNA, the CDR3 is TGTGCCTGGACCCCTTCCTCCTATGGCTACACCTTC.

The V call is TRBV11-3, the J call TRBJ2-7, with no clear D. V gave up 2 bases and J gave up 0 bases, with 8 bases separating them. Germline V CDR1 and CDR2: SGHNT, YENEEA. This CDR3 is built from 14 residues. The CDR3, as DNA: TGTGCCAGCAGCTTACAACAGACCTCCTACGAGCAGTACTTC. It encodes CASSLQQTSYEQYF.

In nucleotides, the CDR3 is TGCGCCAGCAGCTCGGGACAGGGGGCCAGATCCTACGAGCAGTACTTC. This translates into CASSSGQGARSYEQYF. The V and J genes are TRBV5-1 and TRBJ2-7; 12 bases align to TRBD1. Looked up from germline, CDR1 is SGHRS and CDR2 is YFSETQ. The J segment lost 1 base and the V segment lost 3 bases, leaving 5 bases of the junction unmatched. This CDR3 region has 16 residues.

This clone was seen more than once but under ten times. The CDR3: CSAPLTNLLHF. The CDR3 nucleotides are TGCAGTGCTCCCCTGACGAACCTCCTCCACTTT. The rearrangement joins TRBV20-1 to TRBJ1-6, with unresolved D. Trimming pared 5 bases from V and 15 bases from J, leaving 14 bases between. CDR3 length: 11 residues. Looked up from germline, CDR1 is DFQATT and CDR2 is SNEGSKA (reference sequence).

Here the CDR3 DNA reads TGTGCCAGCAGCTTAGGGGTTGGGACAGGGGGCGCGTATCAGCCCCAGCATTTT. As protein: CASSLGVGTGGAYQPQHF. The rearrangement uses TRBV7-2 and TRBJ1-5; TRBD1 aligns across 12 bases. The CDR3 is 18 amino acids. CDR1 SGHTA and CDR2 FQGNSA come from the germline V gene. V shed 1 base and J 5 bases; nucleotides not matched to a gene: 9.

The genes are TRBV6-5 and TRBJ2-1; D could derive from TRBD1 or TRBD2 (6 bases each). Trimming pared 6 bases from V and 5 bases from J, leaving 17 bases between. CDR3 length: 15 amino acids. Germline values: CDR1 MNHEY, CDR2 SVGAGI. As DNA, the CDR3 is TGTGCCAGCAGCGTGGACCGGGGGCTAAACAATGAGCAGTTCTTC. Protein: CASSVDRGLNNEQFF.

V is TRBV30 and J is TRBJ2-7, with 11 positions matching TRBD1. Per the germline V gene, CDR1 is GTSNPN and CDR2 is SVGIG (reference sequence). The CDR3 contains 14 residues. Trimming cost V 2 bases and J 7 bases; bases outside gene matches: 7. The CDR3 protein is CAWSTDRGRGEQYF. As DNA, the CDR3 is TGTGCCTGGAGTACGGACAGGGGGCGCGGAGAGCAGTACTTC.

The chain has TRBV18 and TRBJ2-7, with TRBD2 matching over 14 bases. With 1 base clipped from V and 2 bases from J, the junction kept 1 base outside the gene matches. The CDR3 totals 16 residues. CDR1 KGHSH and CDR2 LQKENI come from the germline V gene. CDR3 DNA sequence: TGTGCCAGCTCACCACAGACTAGCGGGAGGGCCTACGAGCAGTACTTC. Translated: CASSPQTSGRAYEQYF.

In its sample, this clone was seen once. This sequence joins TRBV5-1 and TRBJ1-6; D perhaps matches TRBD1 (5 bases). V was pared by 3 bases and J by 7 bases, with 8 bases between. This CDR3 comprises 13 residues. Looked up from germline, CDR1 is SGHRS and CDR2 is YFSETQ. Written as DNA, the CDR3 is TGCGCCAGCAGCTGGGGGTCCAATTCACCCCTCCACTTT. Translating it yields CASSWGSNSPLHF. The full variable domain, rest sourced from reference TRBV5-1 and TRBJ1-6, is KAGVTQTPRYLIKTRGQQVTLSCSPISGHRSVSWYQQTPGQGLQFLFEYFSETQRNKGNFPGRFSGRQFSNSRSEMNVSTLELGDSALYLCASSWGSNSPLHFGNGTRLTVT.

The CDR3 DNA reads as TGTGCCAGCAGCGGCAGGGGGTTGGTTAACAATGAGCAGTTCTTC. Its translation: CASSGRGLVNNEQFF. The rearrangement joins TRBV9 to TRBJ2-1; the match to TRBD1 covers 7 bases. Germline trimming cut 3 bases from V and 5 bases from J; bases unmatched to any gene: 8. The CDR3 covers 15 residues. Germline CDR1 is SGDLS and CDR2 is YYNGEE. Variable domain in full (rest from reference TRBV9 and TRBJ2-1): DSGVTQTPKHLITATGQRVTLRCSPRSGDLSVYWYQQSLDQGLQFLIQYYNGEERAKGNILERFSAQQFPDLHSELNLSSLELGDSALYFCASSGRGLVNNEQFFGPGTRLTVL.

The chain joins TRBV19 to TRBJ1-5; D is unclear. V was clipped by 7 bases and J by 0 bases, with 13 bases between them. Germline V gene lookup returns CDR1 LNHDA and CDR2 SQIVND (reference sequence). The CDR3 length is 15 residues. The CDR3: CASILTFYSNQPQHF. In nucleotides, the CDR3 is TGTGCCAGTATTTTGACATTTTATAGCAATCAGCCCCAGCATTTT.

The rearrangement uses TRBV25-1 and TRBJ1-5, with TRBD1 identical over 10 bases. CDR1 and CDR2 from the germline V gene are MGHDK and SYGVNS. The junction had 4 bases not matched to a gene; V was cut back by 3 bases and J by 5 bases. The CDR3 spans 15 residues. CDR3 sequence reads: CASSDSDRGDQPQHF. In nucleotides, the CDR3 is TGTGCCAGCAGTGATTCGGACAGGGGGGATCAGCCCCAGCATTTT. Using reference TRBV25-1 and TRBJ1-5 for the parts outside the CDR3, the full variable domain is EADIYQTPRYLVIGTGKKITLECSQTMGHDKMYWYQQDPGMELHLIHYSYGVNSTEKGDLSSESTVSRIRTEHFPLTLESARPSHTSQYLCASSDSDRGDQPQHFGDGTRLSIL.

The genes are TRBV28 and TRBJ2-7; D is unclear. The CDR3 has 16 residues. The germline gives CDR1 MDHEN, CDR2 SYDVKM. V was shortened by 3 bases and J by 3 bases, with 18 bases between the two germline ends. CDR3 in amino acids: CASSFPTGGVHYEQYF. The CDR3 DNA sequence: TGTGCCAGCAGTTTTCCAACTGGTGGGGTGCACTACGAGCAGTACTTC.

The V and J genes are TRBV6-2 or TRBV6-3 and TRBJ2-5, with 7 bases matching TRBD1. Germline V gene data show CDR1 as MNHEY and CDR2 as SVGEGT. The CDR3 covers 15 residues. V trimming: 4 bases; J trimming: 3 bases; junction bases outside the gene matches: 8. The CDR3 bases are TGTGCCAGCAGTTCCCCTCTGGGACAGAAAGAGACCCAGTACTTC. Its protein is CASSSPLGQKETQYF.

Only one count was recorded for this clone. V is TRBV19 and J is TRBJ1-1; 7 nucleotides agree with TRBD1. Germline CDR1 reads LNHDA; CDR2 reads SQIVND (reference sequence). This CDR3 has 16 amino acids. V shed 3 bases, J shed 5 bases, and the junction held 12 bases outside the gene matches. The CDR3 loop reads CASSITPQGVKTEAFF. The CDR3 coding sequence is TGTGCCAGTAGTATTACTCCGCAGGGGGTAAAAACTGAAGCTTTCTTT.

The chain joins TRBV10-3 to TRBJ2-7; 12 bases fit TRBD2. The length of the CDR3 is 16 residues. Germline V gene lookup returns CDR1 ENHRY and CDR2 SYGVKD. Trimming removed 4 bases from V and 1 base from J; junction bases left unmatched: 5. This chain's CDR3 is CAISGRTSGESYEQYF. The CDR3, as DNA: TGTGCCATCAGTGGGAGGACTAGCGGGGAATCCTACGAGCAGTACTTC.

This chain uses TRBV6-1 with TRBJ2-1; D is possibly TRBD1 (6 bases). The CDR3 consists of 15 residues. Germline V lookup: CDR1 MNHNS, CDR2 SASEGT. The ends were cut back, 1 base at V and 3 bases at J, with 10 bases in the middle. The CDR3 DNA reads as TGTGCCAGCAGTGAAGTGACAGGAGACTACAATGAGCAGTTCTTC. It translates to CASSEVTGDYNEQFF.

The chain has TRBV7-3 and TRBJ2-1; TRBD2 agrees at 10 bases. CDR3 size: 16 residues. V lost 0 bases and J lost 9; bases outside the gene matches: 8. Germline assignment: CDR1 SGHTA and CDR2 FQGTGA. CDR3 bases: TGTGCCAGCAGCTTAACGAACCTAGCGGGAGCAGGTGAGCAGTTCTTC. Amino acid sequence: CASSLTNLAGAGEQFF.

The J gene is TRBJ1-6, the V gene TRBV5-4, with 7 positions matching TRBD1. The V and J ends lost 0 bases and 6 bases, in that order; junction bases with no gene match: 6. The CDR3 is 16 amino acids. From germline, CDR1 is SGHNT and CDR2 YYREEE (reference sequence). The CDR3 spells CASSLAGGGRNSPLHF. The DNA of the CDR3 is TGTGCCAGCAGCTTGGCCGGAGGGGGCCGTAATTCACCCCTCCACTTT.

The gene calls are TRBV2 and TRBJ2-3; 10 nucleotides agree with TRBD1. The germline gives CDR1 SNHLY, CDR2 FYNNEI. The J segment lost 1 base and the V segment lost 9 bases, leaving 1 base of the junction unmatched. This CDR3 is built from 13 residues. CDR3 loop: CARTGGGTDTQYF. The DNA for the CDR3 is TGTGCCAGGACAGGGGGCGGCACAGATACGCAGTATTTT.

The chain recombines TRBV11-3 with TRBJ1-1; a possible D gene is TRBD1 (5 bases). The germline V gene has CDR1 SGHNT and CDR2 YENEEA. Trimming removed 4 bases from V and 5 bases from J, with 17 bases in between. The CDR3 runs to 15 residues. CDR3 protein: CASSSWDGGITEAFF. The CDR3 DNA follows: TGTGCCAGCAGCTCCTGGGACGGAGGGATTACTGAAGCTTTCTTT.

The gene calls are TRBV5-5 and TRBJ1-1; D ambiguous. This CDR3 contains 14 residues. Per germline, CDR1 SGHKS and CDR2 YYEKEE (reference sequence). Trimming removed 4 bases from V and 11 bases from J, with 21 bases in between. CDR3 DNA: TGTGCCAGCAGCCCGTTAATTGCGGTGGAATCGGCTTTCTTT. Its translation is CASSPLIAVESAFF. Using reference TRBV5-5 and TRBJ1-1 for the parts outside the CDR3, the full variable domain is DAGVTQSPTHLIKTRGQQVTLRCSPISGHKSVSWYQQVLGQGPQFIFQYYEKEERGRGNFPDRFSARQFPNYSSELNVNALLLGDSALYLCASSPLIAVESAFFGQGTRLTVV.

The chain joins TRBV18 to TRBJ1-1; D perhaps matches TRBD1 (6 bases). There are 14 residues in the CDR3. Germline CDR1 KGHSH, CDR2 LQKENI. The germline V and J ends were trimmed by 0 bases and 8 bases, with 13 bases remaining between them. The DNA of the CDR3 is TGTGCCAGCTCACCACCCGCACAGGGCGGGGAAGCTTTCTTT. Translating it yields CASSPPAQGGEAFF.

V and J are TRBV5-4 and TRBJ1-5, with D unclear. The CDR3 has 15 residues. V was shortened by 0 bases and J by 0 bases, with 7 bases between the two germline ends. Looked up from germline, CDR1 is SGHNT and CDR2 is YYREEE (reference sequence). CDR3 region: CASSLDGDSNQPQHF. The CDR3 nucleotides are TGTGCCAGCAGCTTGGATGGGGATAGCAATCAGCCCCAGCATTTT.

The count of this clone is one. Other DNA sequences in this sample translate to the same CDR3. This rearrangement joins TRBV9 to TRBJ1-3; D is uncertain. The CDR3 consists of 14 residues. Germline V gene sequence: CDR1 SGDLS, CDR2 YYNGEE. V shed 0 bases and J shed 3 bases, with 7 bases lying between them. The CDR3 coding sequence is TGTGCCAGCAGCGTAGGTGGAGTTGGAAACACCATATATTTT. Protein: CASSVGGVGNTIYF.

The CDR3 bases are TGTGCCAGCAGCGTAGGGAACACCGGGGAGCTGTTTTTT. Its translation: CASSVGNTGELFF. The chain is built from TRBV9 and TRBJ2-2; D unclear. Trimming removed 0 bases at V and 1 base at J, with 1 base between. Germline CDR1 reads SGDLS; CDR2 reads YYNGEE. The CDR3 length is 13 residues.

The CDR3 DNA reads as TGTGCCAGCAGCCAATGGTCGGGGAACACTGAAGCTTTCTTT. Translated: CASSQWSGNTEAFF. The chain recombines TRBV3-1 (or the pseudogene TRBV3-2) with TRBJ1-1, with D unclear. The CDR3 covers 14 residues. CDR1 is LGHDT, CDR2 YNNKEL, per germline (reference sequence). Trimming removed 2 bases at V and 1 base at J, with 8 bases between.

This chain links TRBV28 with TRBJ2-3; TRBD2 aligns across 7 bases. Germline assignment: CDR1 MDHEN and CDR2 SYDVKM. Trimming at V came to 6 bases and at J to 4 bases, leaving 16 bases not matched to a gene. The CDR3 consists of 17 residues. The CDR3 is CASSPYGKREMADTQYF. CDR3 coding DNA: TGTGCCAGCAGCCCTTACGGGAAGCGGGAAATGGCAGATACGCAGTATTTT.

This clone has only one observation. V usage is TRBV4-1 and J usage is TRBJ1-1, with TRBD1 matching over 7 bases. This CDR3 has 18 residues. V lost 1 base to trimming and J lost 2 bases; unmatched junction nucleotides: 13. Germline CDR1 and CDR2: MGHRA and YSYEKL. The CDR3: CASSQGRGQGVPNTEAFF. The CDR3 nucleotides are TGCGCCAGCAGCCAAGGAAGAGGGCAGGGGGTACCCAACACTGAAGCTTTCTTT.